The 21 T cell receptor beta chains below come from one sample, sequenced in a study of shared clonotypes between healthy human individuals. The assay was immunoSEQ multiplex PCR, and TCRdb's table has in-frame clones only and misses some. The sample has about 2.1 million clones; approximately 92% are singletons. Positive CCR7 selection of CD45RO-negative cells yielded the naive CD8 cells, and terminally differentiated effector memory CD45RA+ cells were excluded. The material sequenced was naive CD8+ T cells from PBMCs. These receptors all stem from a man younger than 30 in good health. Some clones in this sample may be carry-over from other donors' samples.

The J gene is TRBJ2-1, the V gene TRBV5-1, with unresolved D. Germline CDR1 is SGHRS and CDR2 is YFSETQ. Trimming stripped 4 bases from V and 9 bases from J, with 14 bases between. The CDR3 is made up of 13 amino acids. This chain's CDR3 is CASSTNTVIEQFF. In DNA form, the CDR3 reads TGCGCCAGCAGCACCAACACAGTTATTGAGCAGTTCTTC. The full variable domain, its missing parts supplied by reference TRBV5-1 and TRBJ2-1, is KAGVTQTPRYLIKTRGQQVTLSCSPISGHRSVSWYQQTPGQGLQFLFEYFSETQRNKGNFPGRFSGRQFSNSRSEMNVSTLELGDSALYLCASSTNTVIEQFFGPGTRLTVL.

The CDR3 reads CATTGGSAGNTEAFF. DNA of the CDR3: TGTGCCACCACGGGGGGTTCGGCGGGGAACACTGAAGCTTTCTTT. The gene calls are TRBV25-1 and TRBJ1-1, with a tentative D call TRBD1 (5 bases). The CDR3 sequence is 15 residues long. The germline CDR1 and CDR2 sequences are MGHDK and SYGVNS. V lost 10 bases and J 1 base, leaving 19 bases between the germline ends.

The chain combines TRBV19 with TRBJ1-5; no clear D. From germline, CDR1 is LNHDA and CDR2 SQIVND (reference sequence). The CDR3 has 14 amino acids. V was pared by 2 bases and J by 5 bases, with 10 bases between. CDR3 coding DNA: TGTGCCAGTAGTATAAGAGGCGCTTATCAGCCCCAGCATTTT. Protein product: CASSIRGAYQPQHF.

V is TRBV28 and J is TRBJ2-1, with TRBD2 matching over 11 bases. Germline assignment: CDR1 MDHEN and CDR2 SYDVKM. This CDR3 has 18 residues. Trimming cost V 5 bases and J 3 bases; bases outside gene matches: 12. The CDR3 loop is CASSLNLRTSGSYNEQFF. CDR3 nucleotides: TGTGCCAGCAGTCTAAATCTTCGTACTAGCGGGAGCTACAATGAGCAGTTCTTC.

The rearrangement joins TRBV5-4 to TRBJ2-1; TRBD2 might be the D (7 bases). The CDR3 loop spans 13 amino acids. Germline-derived CDR1 and CDR2 are SGHNT and YYREEE (reference sequence). V was shortened by 8 bases and J by 2 bases, with 11 bases between the two germline ends. CDR3 region: CASGRGAYNEQFF. As DNA, the CDR3 is TGTGCCAGTGGGAGGGGGGCCTACAATGAGCAGTTCTTC. Together with reference TRBV5-4 and TRBJ2-1, the CDR3 gives the full variable domain: ETGVTQSPTHLIKTRGQQVTLRCSSQSGHNTVSWYQQALGQGPQFIFQYYREEENGRGNFPPRFSGLQFPNYSSELNVNALELDDSALYLCASGRGAYNEQFFGPGTRLTVL.

V and J are TRBV27 and TRBJ1-5; a possible D gene is TRBD1 (6 bases). The V end lost 3 bases, the J end lost 1 base, and 13 bases lay between the germline ends. CDR3 length equals 16 residues. From germline, CDR1 is MNHEY and CDR2 SMNVEV (reference sequence). The CDR3 sequence is CASSFYSGGSNQPQHF. CDR3 DNA: TGTGCCAGCAGTTTTTATTCTGGGGGCAGCAATCAGCCCCAGCATTTT.

V usage is TRBV28 and J usage is TRBJ1-2, with D unresolved. The V and J ends lost 7 bases and 6 bases respectively, with 12 bases between them. CDR1 and CDR2 from the germline V gene are MDHEN and SYDVKM. There are 12 residues in the CDR3. The CDR3 DNA sequence: TGTGCCAGCACCAGCGGAACTCATGGCTACACCTTC. This translates into CASTSGTHGYTF.

The V call is TRBV4-1, the J call TRBJ1-2, with unresolved D. The CDR3 covers 16 residues. Germline V gene data show CDR1 as MGHRA and CDR2 as YSYEKL. Trimming pared 1 base from V and 4 bases from J, leaving 16 bases between. The CDR3 region has the DNA TGCGCCAGCAGCCAAGCCATGCCGGGTTCACTCTATGGCTACACCTTC. Protein sequence: CASSQAMPGSLYGYTF.

As for this clone: Other DNA sequences of this sample code for an identical CDR3. In nucleotides, the CDR3 is TGTGCCAGCAGCGTAGGGGGGGCCGGTGGAGAGACCCAGTACTTC. Encoded protein: CASSVGGAGGETQYF. The V and J genes are TRBV9 and TRBJ2-5; D may correspond to TRBD1 or TRBD2 (6 bases each). Looked up from germline, CDR1 is SGDLS and CDR2 is YYNGEE. Deletions cut 0 bases from V and 4 bases from J, with 13 bases between. This CDR3 spans 15 amino acids.

Turning to this clone: Distinct nucleotide sequences in the sample also encode this CDR3. The chain carries TRBV18 and TRBJ2-5, with D perhaps matching TRBD2 (5 bases). The germline gives CDR1 KGHSH, CDR2 LQKENI. Trimming shortened V by 1 base and J by 5 bases, and 8 bases separated the two germline ends. This CDR3 region has 13 residues. The CDR3 sequence is CASSPLRGETQYF. CDR3 in DNA: TGTGCCAGCTCACCACTCCGAGGGGAGACCCAGTACTTC.

The rearrangement joins TRBV27 to TRBJ2-2, with D unclear. CDR3 length: 17 amino acids. With 0 bases removed from V and 4 bases from J, the gap between germline ends came to 15 bases. Looked up from germline, CDR1 is MNHEY and CDR2 is SMNVEV (reference sequence). CDR3: CASSLSRRWQITGELFF. The CDR3 region has the DNA TGTGCCAGCAGTTTATCAAGGCGATGGCAGATCACCGGGGAGCTGTTTTTT.

The chain has TRBV2 and TRBJ1-4; D gene uncertain. Trimming removed 1 base at V and 1 base at J, with 7 bases between. The CDR3 extends over 15 amino acids. Germline CDR1 SNHLY, CDR2 FYNNEI. The CDR3 nucleotides are TGTGCCAGCAGTGAAGGGCTGGGAACTAATGAAAAACTGTTTTTT. Its protein is CASSEGLGTNEKLFF.

The chain is built from TRBV5-1 and TRBJ2-3; 8 bases map to TRBD2. V shed 1 base, J shed 3 bases, and the junction held 7 bases outside the gene matches. In germline, CDR1 is SGHRS, CDR2 YFSETQ. This CDR3 region has 16 residues. Here the CDR3 reads CASSLRRREGTDTQYF. The CDR3 coding sequence is TGCGCCAGCAGCTTGAGACGTCGGGAGGGAACAGATACGCAGTATTTT.

The chain joins TRBV5-6 to TRBJ2-6; 9 bases agree with TRBD1. The germline CDR1 and CDR2 sequences are SGHDT and YYEEEE. With V trimmed by 7 bases and J by 1 base, 9 bases remained unmatched. The CDR3 has 17 residues. The DNA of the CDR3 is TGTGCCAGCGGTACCGGGACAGGGCTATCTGGGGCCAACGTCCTGACTTTC. Protein sequence: CASGTGTGLSGANVLTF.

This clone was found once. The J gene is TRBJ2-5, the V gene TRBV6-6, with D perhaps TRBD2 (5 bases). Germline lookup yields CDR1 MNHNY and CDR2 SVGAGI (reference sequence). V lost 1 base and J 3 bases, leaving 12 bases between the germline ends. This CDR3 is built from 15 residues. The CDR3 region has the DNA TGTGCCAGCAGTTACTTCAAGACTACAAAAGAGACCCAGTACTTC. Its translation is CASSYFKTTKETQYF.

The genes are TRBV7-9 and TRBJ1-1; D not resolved. This CDR3 contains 16 residues. The V end lost 5 bases, the J end lost 0 bases, and 16 bases lay between the germline ends. Germline assignment: CDR1 SEHNR and CDR2 FQNEAQ (reference sequence). DNA of the CDR3: TGTGCCAGCAGCCACCCCCCCCAGACCCTGAACACTGAAGCTTTCTTT. Translating it yields CASSHPPQTLNTEAFF.

The DNA for the CDR3 is TGTGCCAGTAGTATGGGGCAGGAAGGCAGTGAAGCTTTCTTT. It codes for CASSMGQEGSEAFF. The chain combines TRBV19 with TRBJ1-1; D possibly corresponds to TRBD1 (5 bases). With 3 bases removed from V and 7 bases from J, the gap between germline ends came to 15 bases. CDR1 and CDR2 (germline): LNHDA, SQIVND (reference sequence). The CDR3 runs to 14 residues.

V and J are TRBV6-6 and TRBJ1-2; D gene uncertain. Looked up from germline, CDR1 is MNHNY and CDR2 is SVGAGI (reference sequence). CDR3 size: 11 residues. The V end was cut by 0 bases, the J end by 12 bases, with 8 bases between. The CDR3 nucleotides read TGTGCCAGCAGTTACTCGTTCGAGAACACCTTC. Its translation is CASSYSFENTF.

The gene calls are TRBV7-2 and TRBJ2-1, with 7 nucleotides matching TRBD1. Germline V gene sequence: CDR1 SGHTA, CDR2 FQGNSA. V dropped 7 bases and J dropped 5; count of bases not matched to a gene: 2. The CDR3 has 12 residues. Written as DNA, the CDR3 is TGTGCCAGCAACGACAGGGACAATGAGCAGTTCTTC. Translating gives CASNDRDNEQFF.

A word on this clone: At the DNA level, this CDR3 is encoded by other sequences in the same sample as well. The gene calls are TRBV7-9 and TRBJ2-2, with D hard to call. This CDR3 is built from 13 residues. Germline V CDR1 and CDR2: SEHNR, FQNEAQ (reference sequence). V was pared by 0 bases and J by 6 bases, with 5 bases between. The CDR3: CASSLAISGELFF. Written as DNA, the CDR3 is TGTGCCAGCAGCTTAGCCATCTCCGGGGAGCTGTTTTTT. The entire variable domain, with the rest obtained from reference TRBV7-9 and TRBJ2-2, is as follows: DTGVSQNPRHKITKRGQNVTFRCDPISEHNRLYWYRQTLGQGPEFLTYFQNEAQLEKSRLLSDRFSAERPKGSFSTLEIQRTEQGDSAMYLCASSLAISGELFFGEGSRLTVL.

V is TRBV7-2 and J is TRBJ2-7; 10 bases are a match to TRBD2. Trimming removed 0 bases from V and 0 bases from J; junction bases left unmatched: 2. CDR1 SGHTA and CDR2 FQGNSA come from the germline V gene. This CDR3 has 16 amino acids. This CDR3 is CASSLAPSGSSYEQYF. CDR3 coding DNA: TGTGCCAGCAGCTTAGCTCCTAGCGGGAGCTCCTACGAGCAGTACTTC.